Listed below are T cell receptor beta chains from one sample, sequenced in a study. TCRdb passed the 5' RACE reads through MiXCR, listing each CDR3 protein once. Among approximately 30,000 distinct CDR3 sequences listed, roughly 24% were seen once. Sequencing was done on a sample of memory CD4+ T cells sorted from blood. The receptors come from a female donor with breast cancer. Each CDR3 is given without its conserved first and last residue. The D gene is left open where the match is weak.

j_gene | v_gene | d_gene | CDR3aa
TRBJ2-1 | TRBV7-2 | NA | ASTGAGYEQF
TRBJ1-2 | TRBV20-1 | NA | SAETGPINYGYT
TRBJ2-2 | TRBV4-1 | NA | ASSQARYTGELF
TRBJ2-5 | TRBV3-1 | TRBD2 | ASSTSSGGSKTQY
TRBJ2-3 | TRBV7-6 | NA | ASSLSLNLERGGTQY
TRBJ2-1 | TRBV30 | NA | AWSNPSGTLYNEQF
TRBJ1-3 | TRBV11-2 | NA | ASTTASGFSGNTIY
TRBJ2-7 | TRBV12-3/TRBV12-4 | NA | ASSPPGLGADEQY
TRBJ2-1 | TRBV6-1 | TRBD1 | ASSVTDGTGGYNEQF
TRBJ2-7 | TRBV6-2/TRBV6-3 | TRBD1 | ASADGTETYEQY
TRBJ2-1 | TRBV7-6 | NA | ASSQARTSYYNEQF
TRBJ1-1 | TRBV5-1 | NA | ASSFRGNTEAF
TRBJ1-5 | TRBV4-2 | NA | ASSHRDGTSNQPQH
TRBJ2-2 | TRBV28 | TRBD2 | ASSSLLAGPNTGELF
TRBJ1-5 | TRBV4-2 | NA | ASSIATGFQGNQPQH
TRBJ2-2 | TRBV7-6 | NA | ASSLGGYREERDLGAGELF
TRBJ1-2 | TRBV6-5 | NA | ASSSSYQGGYT
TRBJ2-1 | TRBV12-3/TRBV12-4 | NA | ASSRSGNEQF
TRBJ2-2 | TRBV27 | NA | ASSPDFGELF
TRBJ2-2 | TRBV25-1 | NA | ASKGGGELF
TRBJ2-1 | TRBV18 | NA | ASSPPIREYNEQF
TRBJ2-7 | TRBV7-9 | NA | ASSYEWYEQY
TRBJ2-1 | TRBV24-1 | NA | ATSDRGRGNEQF
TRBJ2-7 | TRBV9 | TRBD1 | ASSVSPGQGTYEQY
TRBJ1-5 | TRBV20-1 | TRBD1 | SAGTVAYSNQPQH
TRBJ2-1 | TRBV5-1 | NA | ASSPTVGALYNEQF
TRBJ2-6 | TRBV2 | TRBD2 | ASSLTSGRAYGANVLT
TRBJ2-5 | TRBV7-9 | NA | ASSLEMETQY
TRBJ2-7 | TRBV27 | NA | ASSRSPSYEQY
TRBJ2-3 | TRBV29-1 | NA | SVPTVEYTQY
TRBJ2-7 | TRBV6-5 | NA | ASRPRDTIYEQY
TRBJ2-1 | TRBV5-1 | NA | VSGASSYNEQF
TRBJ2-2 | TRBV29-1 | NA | SVVGQRTGELF
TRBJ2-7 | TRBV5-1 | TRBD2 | ASSAAAGAAYEQY
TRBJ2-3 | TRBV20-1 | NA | SARDPDGGPLDTQY
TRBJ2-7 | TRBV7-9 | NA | ASSTGHGYEQY
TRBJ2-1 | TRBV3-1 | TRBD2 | ASSAMGGYPSGGVYNEQF
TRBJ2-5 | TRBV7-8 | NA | ASTRFGGARETQY
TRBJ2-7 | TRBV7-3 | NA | ASSDILVSSYEQY
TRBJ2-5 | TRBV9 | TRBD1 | ASSNPRTGGDQETQY
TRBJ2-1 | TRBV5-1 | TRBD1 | ASSLAPGGYSYNEQF
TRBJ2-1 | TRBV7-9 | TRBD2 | ASSLVMAGGNEQF
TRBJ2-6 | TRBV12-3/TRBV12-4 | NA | ASSTTDVGVLT
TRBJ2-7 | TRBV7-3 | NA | ASSPSATGPYEQY
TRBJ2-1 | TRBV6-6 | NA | ASTVSGYYNEQF
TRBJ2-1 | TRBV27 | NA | ASSTGHEQF
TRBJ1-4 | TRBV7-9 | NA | ASSDLGGEGDEKLF
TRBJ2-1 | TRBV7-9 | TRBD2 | ASSTRTSGRVYNEQF
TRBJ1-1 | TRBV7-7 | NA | ASSPGMGTEAF
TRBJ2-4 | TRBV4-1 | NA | ASSQASVAKNIQY
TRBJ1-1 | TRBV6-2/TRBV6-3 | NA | ASTPVRGGYTEAF
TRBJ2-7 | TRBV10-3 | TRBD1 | AISARDRGYEQY
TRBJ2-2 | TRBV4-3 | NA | ASSRTASTGELF
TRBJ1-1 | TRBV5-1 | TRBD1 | ASSADRVPNTEAF
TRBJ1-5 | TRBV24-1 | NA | ATSVGTYNQPQH
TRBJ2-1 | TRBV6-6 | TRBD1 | ASSQGVEQF
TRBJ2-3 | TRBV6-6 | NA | ASRIGDTQY
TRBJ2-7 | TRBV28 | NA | ASSTAYEQY
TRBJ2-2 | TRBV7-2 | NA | ASSLPWWGPTNTGELF
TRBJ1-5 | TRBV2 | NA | ASSSQGNSNQPQH